This TCR beta chain came from a study of cytomegalovirus exposure and HLA in healthy donors. Primers for the PCR totalled 60 Vbeta and 13 Jbeta. Clones were sequenced by immunoSEQ multiplex PCR, and TCRdb holds only the in-frame ones, with some missing. The sample has around 140,000 clones, roughly three quarters seen once. Study results and caveats: Some highly shared sequence variants likely arose as a pipeline artifact. A reported reduction in N-insertions relative to the roughly 700-donor mean was seen in an Asian-associated ancestry cluster in a later analysis.

Samples came from healthy bone marrow donors. CDR1 and CDR2 (germline): LNHDA, SQIVND (reference sequence). This CDR3 is built from 14 residues. Trimming took 4 bases from V and 0 from J, leaving 6 bases between them. Points on this clone: As yet, its antigen is unknown.

This rearrangement joins TRBV19 to TRBJ2-2; the D gene is possibly TRBD2 (6 bases). The sequenced sample was PBMCs. The receptor was derived from a woman aged 55-70 years in good health and CMV-seronegative. The chain's CDR3 is CASSSGANTGELFF. In DNA, the CDR3 is TGTGCCAGTAGTAGCGGGGCGAACACCGGGGAGCTGTTTTTT.